This entry lists 17 T cell receptor beta chains sequenced from one sample in a study of T-cell reconstitution after alpha-beta-depleted transplantation in children. The TCRbeta library incorporated unique molecular identifiers. TCRdb used MiXCR to reprocess the PCR reads, holding one entry per CDR3 protein. The sample lists fewer than 550,000 distinct CDR3 sequences; over 9.5% were seen once. The sample in question was PBMCs, mostly from graft donor cells, obtained 180 days after TCRalphabeta/CD19-depleted stem cell transplant. The source is a female patient under 10 years old who had a stem cell transplant for aplastic anemia, so the T cells may come from the graft donor.

This clonotype has a count of ten or more. V is TRBV12-3 or TRBV12-4 and J is TRBJ1-5; a possible D gene is TRBD1 (5 bases). This CDR3 has 14 residues. V was cut by 3 bases and J by 6 bases, with 12 bases left in between. The CDR3 is CASSFGGVIQPQHF. CDR3 DNA: TGTGCCAGCAGTTTTGGAGGGGTTATTCAGCCCCAGCATTTT.

Concerning this clonotype: This could be a read error, since a much larger clone is one nucleotide away. The rearrangement links TRBV9 to TRBJ2-3; D not resolved. This CDR3 spans 12 amino acids. CDR1 and CDR2 (germline): SGDLS, YYNGEE. Trimming took 3 bases from V and 2 from J, leaving 4 bases between them. CDR3 loop: CASSGITDTQYF. The CDR3 nucleotides read TGTGCCAGCAGCGGGATCACAGATACGCAGTATTTT.

There are a few counts of this clonotype. V usage is TRBV29-1 and J usage is TRBJ1-1; a weak D match, TRBD1 (5 bases). Germline V gene lookup returns CDR1 SQVTM and CDR2 ANQGSEA. The CDR3 has 14 residues. V was trimmed by 2 bases and J by 14 bases, leaving 24 bases between them. CDR3 bases: TGCAGCGTTGAACTGAGGGAGGCTGCGAGGGACGTGTTCTTT. The encoded protein is CSVELREAARDVFF.

V is TRBV12-3 or TRBV12-4 and J is TRBJ2-1; weak D call: TRBD2 (5 bases). CDR3 length equals 14 residues. The V end lost 7 bases, the J end lost 6 bases, and 16 bases lay between the germline ends. DNA for the CDR3: TGTGCCAGCACACCTAGGTGGAGGATCAATGAGCAGTTCTTC. Translation gives CASTPRWRINEQFF.

J is TRBJ2-2 and V is TRBV7-9; D perhaps matches TRBD2 (5 bases). CDR1 SEHNR and CDR2 FQNEAQ come from the germline V gene (reference sequence). The CDR3 extends over 16 amino acids. Between the trimmed V and J ends, which lost 6 bases and 5 bases, there was a span of 19 bases. CDR3 sequence: CASRRPRDNLTGELFF. For the CDR3, the DNA is TGTGCCAGCAGGCGGCCCCGGGATAACCTAACCGGGGAGCTGTTTTTT.

This clonotype was observed a single time. CDR3 amino acids: CASSLYGAETQYF. CDR3 coding DNA: TGTGCCAGCAGTTTGTACGGGGCGGAGACCCAGTACTTC. The chain couples TRBV28 to TRBJ2-5, with D perhaps matching TRBD1 or TRBD2 (5 bases each). Trimming cost V 3 bases and J 5 bases, with 10 bases left between them. The CDR3 is 13 amino acids. Germline-derived CDR1 and CDR2 are MDHEN and SYDVKM. Full variable domain (remainder filled in from reference TRBV28 and TRBJ2-5): DVKVTQSSRYLVKRTGEKVFLECVQDMDHENMFWYRQDPGLGLRLIYFSYDVKMKEKGDIPEGYSVSREKKERFSLILESASTNQTSMYLCASSLYGAETQYFGPGTRLLVL.

The chain combines TRBV6-5 with TRBJ2-3; D is possibly TRBD1 or TRBD2 (5 bases each). Germline V lookup: CDR1 MNHEY, CDR2 SVGAGI. Deletions cut 6 bases from V and 7 bases from J, with 11 bases between. The CDR3 spans 12 residues. The CDR3 DNA is TGTGCCAGCAGACCGCCGGGACATACGCAGTATTTT. Translating gives CASRPPGHTQYF.

This clonotype came up a few times. The V call is TRBV10-3, the J call TRBJ2-1, with TRBD2 identical over 10 bases. This CDR3 has 17 residues. The germline V gene encodes CDR1 ENHRY and CDR2 SYGVKD. The ends lost 5 bases at V and 7 bases at J; junction bases unmatched: 14. CDR3 nucleotide sequence: TGTGCCATCAGTCCTTATCCGGGACTAGCGAATGATAATGAGCAGTTCTTC. Translated, it gives CAISPYPGLANDNEQFF.

In this sample, this clonotype turned up many times. The chain recombines TRBV5-1 with TRBJ1-1; D is ambiguous. Germline values: CDR1 SGHRS, CDR2 YFSETQ. The V gene lost 2 bases and the J gene lost 1 base, with 9 bases spanning the gap. The CDR3 covers 14 residues. Here the CDR3 DNA reads TGCGCCAGCAGCTTAACGGCAGGGAACACTGAAGCTTTCTTT. This codes for CASSLTAGNTEAFF. The whole variable domain, filled in from reference TRBV5-1 and TRBJ1-1, reads KAGVTQTPRYLIKTRGQQVTLSCSPISGHRSVSWYQQTPGQGLQFLFEYFSETQRNKGNFPGRFSGRQFSNSRSEMNVSTLELGDSALYLCASSLTAGNTEAFFGQGTRLTVV.

The chain links TRBV7-9 to TRBJ2-7; 10 nucleotides agree with TRBD2. V dropped 6 bases and J dropped 4; count of bases not matched to a gene: 6. The CDR3 spans 14 residues. Germline V gene lookup returns CDR1 SEHNR and CDR2 FQNEAQ (reference sequence). The CDR3 reads CASRATSGNYEQYF. CDR3 coding DNA: TGTGCCAGCAGAGCTACTAGCGGGAATTACGAGCAGTACTTC.

This rearrangement joins TRBV12-3 or TRBV12-4 to TRBJ1-5; D remains ambiguous. This CDR3 has 16 amino acids. Trimming took 1 base from V and 6 from J, leaving 16 bases between them. The DNA of the CDR3 is TGTGCCAGCAGTTTAGAACTAGGGCCGTCGGGTCAGCCCCAGCATTTT. It yields the protein CASSLELGPSGQPQHF.

The chain uses TRBV20-1 and TRBJ2-5, with no clear D. The CDR3 loop spans 13 amino acids. V shed 4 bases and J shed 3 bases, with 12 bases lying between them. Germline V gene lookup returns CDR1 DFQATT and CDR2 SNEGSKA (reference sequence). The CDR3: CSAIRTVEETQYF. In DNA, the CDR3 is TGCAGTGCTATTCGTACGGTAGAAGAGACCCAGTACTTC.

A single count supports this clonotype. J is TRBJ2-3 and V is TRBV14; maybe TRBD1 (6 bases). Germline CDR1 reads SGHDN; CDR2 reads FVKESK. Trimming stripped 4 bases from V and 8 bases from J, with 13 bases between. This CDR3 spans 13 amino acids. CDR3 amino acids: CASSREPQGTQYF. The CDR3 bases are TGTGCCAGCAGCCGAGAGCCACAGGGTACGCAGTATTTT.

This clonotype has just a few counts. The gene calls are TRBV27 and TRBJ2-7; 8 bases line up with TRBD1. The length of the CDR3 is 15 residues. Per germline, CDR1 MNHEY and CDR2 SMNVEV (reference sequence). As DNA, the CDR3 is TGTGCCAGCAGTATATCAGGGGGCGTGAATAAAAAGCAGTACGTC. Its protein product is CASSISGGVNKKQYV.

In this sample, this clonotype turned up a few times. The rearrangement links TRBV9 to TRBJ1-4; D is unclear. Germline V lookup: CDR1 SGDLS, CDR2 YYNGEE. The CDR3 length is 16 residues. V lost 3 bases and J 0 bases, leaving 12 bases between the germline ends. The CDR3 DNA follows: TGTGCCAGCAGCGCTCACAAGACTGCAACTAATGAAAAACTGTTTTTT. Its translation is CASSAHKTATNEKLFF. Based on the CDR3 plus reference TRBV9 and TRBJ1-4, the full variable domain is DSGVTQTPKHLITATGQRVTLRCSPRSGDLSVYWYQQSLDQGLQFLIQYYNGEERAKGNILERFSAQQFPDLHSELNLSSLELGDSALYFCASSAHKTATNEKLFFGSGTQLSVL.

This clonotype was counted between two and nine times. The V gene is TRBV5-1, the J gene TRBJ2-6; D gene unclear. The germline CDR1 and CDR2 sequences are SGHRS and YFSETQ. This CDR3 comprises 17 residues. Trimming took 0 bases from V and 1 from J, leaving 11 bases between them. The CDR3 nucleotides are TGCGCCAGCAGCTTGGGCCCAGTCGGGTCTGGGGCCAACGTCCTGACTTTC. Its protein product is CASSLGPVGSGANVLTF.

The chain uses TRBV6-5 and TRBJ1-5; TRBD1 is a possible D gene (6 bases). CDR1 is MNHEY, CDR2 SVGAGI, per germline. The CDR3 extends over 14 amino acids. V lost 2 bases and J 5 bases, leaving 10 bases between the germline ends. As DNA, the CDR3 is TGTGCCAGCAGTTACCTCCAGGGGTATCAGCCCCAGCATTTT. Encoded protein: CASSYLQGYQPQHF.